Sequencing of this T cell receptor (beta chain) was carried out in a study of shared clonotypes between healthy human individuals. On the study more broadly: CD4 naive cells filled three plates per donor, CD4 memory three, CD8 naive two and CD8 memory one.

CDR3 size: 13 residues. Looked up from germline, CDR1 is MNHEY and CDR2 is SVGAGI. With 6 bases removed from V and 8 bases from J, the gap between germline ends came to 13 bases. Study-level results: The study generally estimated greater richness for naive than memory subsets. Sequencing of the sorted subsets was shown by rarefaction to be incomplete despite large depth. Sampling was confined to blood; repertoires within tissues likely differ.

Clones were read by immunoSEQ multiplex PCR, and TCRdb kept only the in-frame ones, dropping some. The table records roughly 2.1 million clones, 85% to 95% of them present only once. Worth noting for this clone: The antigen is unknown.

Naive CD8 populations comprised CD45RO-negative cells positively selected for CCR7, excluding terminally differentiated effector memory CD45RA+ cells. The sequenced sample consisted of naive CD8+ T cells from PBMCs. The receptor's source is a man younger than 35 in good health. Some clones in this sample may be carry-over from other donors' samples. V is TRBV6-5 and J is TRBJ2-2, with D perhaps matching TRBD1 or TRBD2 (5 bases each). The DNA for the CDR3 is TGTGCCAGCAGATCGAGGGGACCTGGGGAGCTGTTTTTT. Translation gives CASRSRGPGELFF.